This TCR beta chain was sequenced in a study of blood T cell repertoires in COVID-19. Study-level information: The United States, Italy and Spain were the sources of the acute and convalescent COVID-19 samples. From T cells, B-cell-depleted T cells, or PBMCs came the material, which was cDNA or gDNA.

In the original workflow: Amplification of reference gene primers provided the estimated nucleated cell counts. The table came from immunoSEQ multiplex PCR; TCRdb's copy has only in-frame clones and leaves some out. V and J calls and clone size are copied from that table; D and trimming were computed from the DNA. The sample yields 32,000 or so clones, 85% to 90% seen once. Trimming pared 8 bases from V and 7 bases from J, leaving 33 bases between. CDR3 length: 20 residues. CDR1 and CDR2 from the germline V gene are MNHEY and SVGEGT. The genes are TRBV6-2 or TRBV6-3 and TRBJ2-6; TRBD1 might be the D (5 bases). The sequenced sample was peripheral blood. This TCR derives from a man in his 70s with acute or convalescent COVID-19. CDR3 in DNA: TGTGCCAGCCGCCCGTCCCCCCAGGGCCGGCTTCTGTCTTACGCCAACGTCCTGACTTTC. It is translated as CASRPSPQGRLLSYANVLTF.